The next 32 T cell receptor beta chains were all read from a single sample in a study of shared clonotypes between healthy human individuals. Only in-frame clones appear in the TCRdb table, and some are missing; sequencing was by immunoSEQ multiplex PCR. This table has 550,000 to 850,000 clones, approximately 74% appearing once. The sequenced sample was memory CD4+ T cells sorted from blood. The subset is: CD45RA-negative fraction. Receptors originate from a woman aged 25 to 39 in good health.

V and J are TRBV6-6 and TRBJ2-7; 9 positions agree with TRBD2. V dropped 5 bases and J dropped 6; count of bases not matched to a gene: 8. Germline loops: CDR1 MNHNY, CDR2 SVGAGI (reference sequence). This CDR3 has 14 amino acids. CDR3 nucleotide sequence: TGTGCCAGCAGTGCGGGAGGGGGGGGTCCCGAGCAGTACTTC. Its translation is CASSAGGGGPEQYF.

The gene calls are TRBV5-1 and TRBJ2-1; D uncertain. Deletions cut 4 bases from V and 4 bases from J, with 18 bases between. CDR3 size: 16 residues. The germline V gene has CDR1 SGHRS and CDR2 YFSETQ. The CDR3 here is CASSPNHQLPYNEQFF. The DNA for the CDR3 is TGCGCCAGCAGCCCCAACCACCAACTACCATACAATGAGCAGTTCTTC.

This clone was detected once. J is TRBJ2-7 and V is TRBV28, with D perhaps TRBD1 (6 bases). CDR3 length equals 14 residues. Germline CDR1 is MDHEN and CDR2 is SYDVKM. Trimming removed 7 bases from V and 3 bases from J, with 16 bases in between. The CDR3 reads CASKKPGQDYEQYF. The CDR3 nucleotides are TGTGCCAGCAAAAAACCGGGACAAGACTACGAGCAGTACTTC.

The chain joins TRBV7-2 to TRBJ1-3; 9 nucleotides match TRBD1. V lost 5 bases to trimming and J lost 2 bases; unmatched junction nucleotides: 4. The CDR3 length is 15 residues. Germline V lookup: CDR1 SGHTA, CDR2 FQGNSA. As DNA, the CDR3 is TGTGCCAGCAGCGCACAGGGGGCCGCTGGAAACACCATATATTTT. Amino acid sequence: CASSAQGAAGNTIYF.

In its sample, this clone was seen once. This CDR3 reads CASSYGLREQYF. The CDR3 coding sequence is TGTGCCAGCAGTTATGGCCTAAGGGAGCAGTACTTC. The gene calls are TRBV6-6 and TRBJ2-7; D is undetermined. Trimming shortened V by 3 bases and J by 7 bases, and 10 bases separated the two germline ends. The germline CDR1 and CDR2 sequences are MNHNY and SVGAGI (reference sequence). The CDR3 contains 12 residues.

This chain links TRBV11-2 with TRBJ1-5, with D hard to call. Germline-derived CDR1 and CDR2 are SGHAT and FQNNGV. V was pared by 4 bases and J by 9 bases, with 10 bases between. The CDR3 is made up of 12 amino acids. The DNA of the CDR3 is TGTGCCAGCAGCTCCTATTCAGGGCCCCAGCATTTT. It codes for CASSSYSGPQHF.

This clone turned up a few times. The V and J genes are TRBV5-8 and TRBJ2-1, with TRBD2 as a possible D gene (7 bases). V was cut by 6 bases and J by 8 bases, with 15 bases left in between. CDR1 is SGHTS, CDR2 YDEGEE, per germline. CDR3 length: 13 residues. CDR3 in amino acids: CASIKGGGHEQFF. DNA for the CDR3: TGTGCCAGCATCAAGGGGGGAGGGCATGAGCAGTTCTTC.

The CDR3 region is CASRSTQTYEQYF. In DNA, the CDR3 is TGTGCCAGCAGGTCGACACAGACCTACGAGCAGTACTTC. The chain links TRBV28 to TRBJ2-7; D is unclear. Germline CDR1 MDHEN, CDR2 SYDVKM. Trimming shortened V by 6 bases and J by 2 bases, and 11 bases separated the two germline ends. The CDR3 is made up of 13 amino acids. Variable domain in full (rest from reference TRBV28 and TRBJ2-7): DVKVTQSSRYLVKRTGEKVFLECVQDMDHENMFWYRQDPGLGLRLIYFSYDVKMKEKGDIPEGYSVSREKKERFSLILESASTNQTSMYLCASRSTQTYEQYFGPGTRLTVT.

As to this clone: A much larger clone differs by one base, so this may be a read error. This chain connects TRBV5-1 to TRBJ1-2; 11 positions agree with TRBD1. Germline V gene data show CDR1 as SGHRS and CDR2 as YFSETQ. CDR3 size: 15 residues. This CDR3 is CASSPWTGGVPGYAF. CDR3 bases: TGCGCCAGCAGCCCCTGGACAGGGGGCGTTCCTGGCTACGCCTTC.

This clone was seen only once. J is TRBJ2-1 and V is TRBV11-1; 10 bases are a match to TRBD2. CDR3 length equals 16 residues. The germline V gene has CDR1 SGHAT and CDR2 FQDESV (reference sequence). Unmatched junction bases numbered 7, after V lost 0 bases and J lost 8 bases. The CDR3 DNA sequence: TGTGCCAGCAGCTTAGCGCCTAGCGGGAGTCAGCATGAGCAGTTCTTC. It translates to CASSLAPSGSQHEQFF.

This chain joins TRBV5-4 and TRBJ2-1, with TRBD2 identical over 9 bases. CDR1 is SGHNT and CDR2 is YYREEE in the germline V gene (reference sequence). The junction had 14 bases not matched to a gene; V was cut back by 3 bases and J by 7 bases. CDR3 length: 17 amino acids. This chain's CDR3 is CASSSGGLAGRQNEQFF. The CDR3 nucleotides are TGTGCCAGCAGCTCGGGGGGACTAGCCGGGCGACAAAATGAGCAGTTCTTC.

The chain links TRBV10-2 to TRBJ2-4; D perhaps matches TRBD2 (5 bases). V was cut by 4 bases and J by 5 bases, with 12 bases left in between. This CDR3 spans 14 amino acids. Germline CDR1 is WSHSY and CDR2 is SAAADI. For the CDR3, the DNA is TGCGCCAGCAGTGCGGGGAGTCGCCAAAACATTCAGTACTTC. This translates into CASSAGSRQNIQYF.

This chain links TRBV2 with TRBJ2-7; tentative D call: TRBD1 (6 bases). The CDR3 runs 13 residues. V dropped 5 bases and J dropped 3 bases, with 11 bases sitting between them. Germline V lookup: CDR1 SNHLY, CDR2 FYNNEI. The CDR3 DNA reads TGTGCCAGCAGTTTTAACAGGGTCTACGAGCAGTACTTC. This gives the protein CASSFNRVYEQYF. Complete variable domain (other parts from reference TRBV2 and TRBJ2-7): EPEVTQTPSHQVTQMGQEVILRCVPISNHLYFYWYRQILGQKVEFLVSFYNNEISEKSEIFDDQFSVERPDGSNFTLKIRSTKLEDSAMYFCASSFNRVYEQYFGPGTRLTVT.

V and J are TRBV5-5 and TRBJ1-3; D is ambiguous. Germline CDR1 reads SGHKS; CDR2 reads YYEKEE (reference sequence). The V end was cut by 5 bases, the J end by 0 bases, with 9 bases between. The CDR3 runs 14 residues. CDR3 sequence reads: CASRIQSSGNTIYF. The CDR3 DNA reads as TGTGCCAGCAGAATTCAGAGCTCTGGAAACACCATATATTTT.

This clone was counted between two and nine times. The chain has TRBV25-1 and TRBJ2-3; TRBD2 aligns across 13 bases. CDR1 is MGHDK and CDR2 is SYGVNS in the germline V gene. The CDR3 is made up of 14 amino acids. Losses at the gene ends were 4 bases for V and 5 bases for J; bases not matched to a gene: 0. As DNA, the CDR3 is TGTGCCAGCAGTGGACTAGCGGGAGGAGATACGCAGTATTTT. Its translation: CASSGLAGGDTQYF.

The chain carries TRBV28 and TRBJ1-4; unclear D gene. This CDR3 has 15 amino acids. Trimming shortened V by 6 bases and J by 0 bases, and 11 bases separated the two germline ends. Per germline, CDR1 MDHEN and CDR2 SYDVKM. The CDR3 bases are TGTGCCAGCAGCCAACGGGGAGCAACTAATGAAAAACTGTTTTTT. Its translation: CASSQRGATNEKLFF.

The chain recombines TRBV7-9 with TRBJ1-2, with TRBD1 as a possible D gene (6 bases). V gave up 5 bases and J gave up 6 bases, with 19 bases separating them. The length of the CDR3 is 15 residues. Germline lookup yields CDR1 SEHNR and CDR2 FQNEAQ (reference sequence). As DNA, the CDR3 is TGTGCCAGCAGCCTCCGCGGGGGGCCCGTTGATGGCTACACCTTC. Encoded protein: CASSLRGGPVDGYTF.

This clone was counted only a few times. V usage is TRBV5-1 and J usage is TRBJ2-5, with D possibly matching TRBD2 (6 bases). CDR3 length: 16 amino acids. V gave up 1 base and J gave up 2 bases, with 15 bases separating them. The germline V gene has CDR1 SGHRS and CDR2 YFSETQ. CDR3 loop: CASSLIGGFGQETQYF. DNA for the CDR3: TGCGCCAGCAGCTTGATCGGGGGTTTCGGGCAAGAGACCCAGTACTTC.

The rearrangement links TRBV2 to TRBJ1-5, with no clear D. V lost 6 bases and J 3 bases, leaving 12 bases between the germline ends. There are 14 residues in the CDR3. The germline V gene encodes CDR1 SNHLY and CDR2 FYNNEI. The CDR3 protein is CASRYSADNQPQHF. DNA for the CDR3: TGTGCCAGCAGATACAGCGCAGACAATCAGCCCCAGCATTTT.

The gene calls are TRBV5-1 and TRBJ2-5; D is perhaps TRBD2 (5 bases). Germline loops: CDR1 SGHRS, CDR2 YFSETQ. The CDR3 runs 16 residues. The V gene lost 4 bases and the J gene lost 5 bases, with 21 bases spanning the gap. The CDR3 loop reads CASSLGPTTGYETQYF. The CDR3 DNA is TGCGCCAGCAGCCTCGGGCCTACAACGGGGTATGAGACCCAGTACTTC.

The chain carries TRBV28 and TRBJ1-5, with 7 bases fitting TRBD1. The trim removed 1 base at V and 6 bases at J, leaving 6 bases unmatched. This CDR3 comprises 15 residues. Germline CDR1 is MDHEN and CDR2 is SYDVKM. The CDR3 is CASSLSDRASQPQHF. The CDR3 DNA reads as TGTGCCAGCAGTTTATCCGACAGGGCTTCTCAGCCCCAGCATTTT.

In its sample, this clone was seen once. The rearrangement links TRBV6-5 to TRBJ2-5; possibly TRBD1 for D (5 bases). V was pared by 2 bases and J by 5 bases, with 15 bases between. CDR3 length: 15 amino acids. Germline V gene sequence: CDR1 MNHEY, CDR2 SVGAGI. For the CDR3, the DNA is TGTGCCAGCAGTTACGAGCGCGGCCCAGGGGAGACCCAGTACTTC. Its protein product is CASSYERGPGETQYF.

The table lists this clone with a few counts. V and J are TRBV5-1 and TRBJ1-2, with D hard to call. V shed 4 bases and J shed 8 bases, with 12 bases lying between them. Germline values: CDR1 SGHRS, CDR2 YFSETQ. This CDR3 is 12 amino acids long. The CDR3 here is CASSRTGIGYTF. CDR3 in DNA: TGCGCCAGCAGCCGCACGGGGATCGGCTACACCTTC.

This chain links TRBV7-8 with TRBJ1-2; a weak D match, TRBD1 (5 bases). V gave up 5 bases and J gave up 13 bases, with 23 bases separating them. From germline, CDR1 is SGHVS and CDR2 FQNEAQ. This CDR3 has 14 residues. The CDR3, as DNA: TGTGCCAGCAGCCTAGAGGTGCGACAGTCCCCTCTCACCTTC. It translates to CASSLEVRQSPLTF.

Remarks on this clone: The identical CDR3 is also encoded by other nucleotide sequences in the sample. CDR3 residues: CASSGTGDYGYTF. CDR3 in DNA: TGCGCCAGCTCCGGGACAGGGGATTATGGCTACACCTTC. This sequence joins TRBV10-2 and TRBJ1-2; 10 bases fit TRBD1. Per the germline V gene, CDR1 is WSHSY and CDR2 is SAAADI. The V segment lost 8 bases and the J segment 5 bases; nucleotides outside the gene matches: 5. This CDR3 comprises 13 residues.

The J gene is TRBJ1-3, the V gene TRBV27, with a tentative D call TRBD1 (5 bases). V lost 0 bases, J lost 3 bases, and 9 bases lay in between. The CDR3 covers 15 residues. The germline V gene has CDR1 MNHEY and CDR2 SMNVEV (reference sequence). CDR3 in DNA: TGTGCCAGCAGTTTATCAGGGGTCCTTGGAAACACCATATATTTT. Translated: CASSLSGVLGNTIYF.

The genes are TRBV19 and TRBJ2-7, with TRBD2 identical over 7 bases. Trimming cost V 6 bases and J 3 bases; bases outside gene matches: 11. The V gene's germline CDR1 is LNHDA and CDR2 SQIVND (reference sequence). This CDR3 comprises 15 residues. CDR3 in DNA: TGTGCCAGTAGACCGGGCGGGAGTTTTAACTACGAGCAGTACTTC. Residues: CASRPGGSFNYEQYF.

The rearrangement joins TRBV5-1 to TRBJ1-1, with a tentative D call TRBD1 (6 bases). This CDR3 has 13 residues. The V gene's germline CDR1 is SGHRS and CDR2 YFSETQ. Trimming removed 6 bases at V and 0 bases at J, with 9 bases between. CDR3 bases: TGCGCCAGCACGGGGGGCATGAACACTGAAGCTTTCTTT. Translating it yields CASTGGMNTEAFF.

In this sample, this clone turned up once. Since a much larger clone is just one base distant, this may be a read error. V usage is TRBV6-6 and J usage is TRBJ2-1; D call uncertain. This CDR3 region has 11 residues. With 1 base removed from V and 6 bases from J, the gap between germline ends came to 1 base. Germline CDR1 MNHNY, CDR2 SVGAGI (reference sequence). CDR3 protein: CASSYFNEQFF. The CDR3, as DNA: TGTGCCAGCAGTTACTTCAATGAGCAGTTCTTC.

Regarding this clone: This same CDR3 is encoded by further DNA sequences in the sample. The genes are TRBV18 and TRBJ1-1, with 7 positions matching TRBD1. The V gene end was trimmed by 2 bases and the J gene end by 3 bases; junction bases not matched to a gene: 3. The CDR3 consists of 14 residues. Germline values: CDR1 KGHSH, CDR2 LQKENI. CDR3 sequence (DNA): TGTGCCAGCTCACCATCAGGGGGTGACACTGAAGCTTTCTTT. The encoded protein is CASSPSGGDTEAFF.

This clone was picked up many times. Other DNA sequences in this sample translate to the same CDR3. V is TRBV7-2 and J is TRBJ2-7, with TRBD2 matching over 7 bases. With V trimmed by 3 bases and J by 0 bases, 2 bases remained unmatched. The CDR3 length is 14 residues. The germline CDR1 and CDR2 sequences are SGHTA and FQGNSA. The CDR3 region has the DNA TGTGCCAGCAGCTTCCAGCGGGACTCCTACGAGCAGTACTTC. The encoded protein is CASSFQRDSYEQYF.

This clone occurred once. The rearrangement links TRBV10-3 to TRBJ2-3; 9 positions match TRBD2. The CDR3 totals 14 residues. Germline V CDR1 and CDR2: ENHRY, SYGVKD. With 6 bases clipped from V and 6 bases from J, the junction kept 7 bases outside the gene matches. The CDR3 nucleotides are TGTGCCATCAGACTTAGCGGGAGAAGTGATACGCAGTATTTT. Translation gives CAIRLSGRSDTQYF.